Shown below are 32 T cell receptor beta chains from a single sample sequenced in a study of T cell responses to AZD1222 COVID-19 vaccine. Clones were sequenced by immunoSEQ multiplex PCR, and TCRdb holds only the in-frame ones, with some missing. The sample carries 85,000 to 120,000 clones, roughly 88% recorded once. The specimen comprised peripheral blood, sampled on day 0 of AZD1222 vaccination. The receptors here all came from an adult in good health.

This rearrangement joins TRBV5-1 to TRBJ2-1; the match to TRBD2 covers 16 bases. Germline assignment: CDR1 SGHRS and CDR2 YFSETQ. The CDR3 is 19 amino acids. After removal of 3 bases from V and 6 bases from J, the junction contained 12 bases not matched to a gene. CDR3 sequence (DNA): TGCGCCAGCAGCTCCCACTCCGGGACTAGCGGGAGGGCAGGCAATGAGCAGTTCTTC. It translates to CASSSHSGTSGRAGNEQFF.

The V call is TRBV3-1 (or the pseudogene TRBV3-2), the J call TRBJ2-1; D gene unclear. The germline V and J ends were trimmed by 2 bases and 4 bases, with 12 bases remaining between them. This CDR3 region has 15 residues. From germline, CDR1 is LGHDT and CDR2 YNNKEL (reference sequence). Here the CDR3 DNA reads TGTGCCAGCAGCCAACCCAAGGTTTGGTACAATGAGCAGTTCTTC. Translation gives CASSQPKVWYNEQFF.

The rearrangement joins TRBV10-3 to TRBJ2-2, with 9 bases that match TRBD1. Trimming at V came to 6 bases and at J to 1 base, leaving 0 bases not matched to a gene. CDR1 ENHRY and CDR2 SYGVKD come from the germline V gene. The CDR3 has 14 amino acids. In DNA form, the CDR3 reads TGTGCCATCAGGACAGGGGGGAACACCGGGGAGCTGTTTTTT. Translating gives CAIRTGGNTGELFF.

J is TRBJ2-7 and V is TRBV27; 9 bases map to TRBD2. The CDR3 length is 16 residues. Germline trimming cut 7 bases from V and 1 base from J; bases unmatched to any gene: 11. Germline V gives CDR1 MNHEY, CDR2 SMNVEV (reference sequence). CDR3 sequence reads: CASTPLTSGDSYEQYF. The CDR3 nucleotides are TGTGCCAGCACCCCTTTGACTAGCGGAGATTCCTACGAGCAGTACTTC.

J is TRBJ2-1 and V is TRBV6-2 or TRBV6-3; perhaps TRBD2 as D (5 bases). The CDR3 has 15 residues. The germline gives CDR1 MNHEY, CDR2 SVGEGT. V was trimmed by 3 bases and J by 1 base, leaving 10 bases between them. The CDR3 DNA follows: TGTGCCAGCAGTTATTTTTCGGGGTCCTACAATGAGCAGTTCTTC. Translating it yields CASSYFSGSYNEQFF.

With respect to this clone: An end of the junction differs from the germline gene, which may be a read error. The chain carries TRBV5-6 and TRBJ2-7, with 7 bases lining up with TRBD1. The CDR3 runs 14 residues. CDR1 is SGHDT, CDR2 YYEEEE, per germline. The CDR3 coding sequence is TGTGCCAGCAGCTTCTCGGACAGGACTTACGGGCAGTACTTC. Amino acids: CASSFSDRTYGQYF.

The chain is built from TRBV15 and TRBJ1-1; 7 nucleotides align to TRBD1. Germline loops: CDR1 LNHNV, CDR2 YYDKDF (reference sequence). V shed 2 bases and J 4 bases; nucleotides not matched to a gene: 4. The CDR3 is 14 amino acids. CDR3 residues: CATSRIQGGTEAFF. The CDR3 region has the DNA TGTGCCACCAGCAGAATCCAGGGGGGCACTGAAGCTTTCTTT.

Of note for this clone: The sample holds other DNA sequences that translate to the same CDR3. V is TRBV18 and J is TRBJ2-3; no definite D call. The V gene lost 2 bases and the J gene lost 0 bases, with 0 bases spanning the gap. CDR3 length: 12 residues. Per the germline V gene, CDR1 is KGHSH and CDR2 is LQKENI. CDR3: CASSPSTDTQYF. In DNA form, the CDR3 reads TGTGCCAGCTCACCAAGCACAGATACGCAGTATTTT. Complete variable domain (other parts from reference TRBV18 and TRBJ2-3): NAGVMQNPRHLVRRRGQEARLRCSPMKGHSHVYWYRQLPEEGLKFMVYLQKENIIDESGMPKERFSAEFPKEGPSILRIQQVVRGDSAAYFCASSPSTDTQYFGPGTRLTVL.

This clone has a single count. This chain links TRBV12-3 or TRBV12-4 with TRBJ1-1; D unclear. Trimming removed 3 bases at V and 1 base at J, with 6 bases between. The CDR3 spans 13 residues. DNA for the CDR3: TGTGCCAGCAGTTTCAAGCGGAACACTGAAGCTTTCTTT. It yields the protein CASSFKRNTEAFF.

This chain uses TRBV5-6 with TRBJ1-2; D unclear. This CDR3 spans 12 amino acids. V lost 3 bases and J 5 bases, leaving 8 bases between the germline ends. Germline-derived CDR1 and CDR2 are SGHDT and YYEEEE. The chain's CDR3 is CASSSNKYGYTF. The CDR3 DNA is TGTGCCAGCAGCTCCAACAAGTATGGCTACACCTTC.

The gene calls are TRBV7-9 and TRBJ1-3; a possible D gene is TRBD1 (5 bases). The CDR3 covers 17 residues. Trimming stripped 5 bases from V and 0 bases from J, with 17 bases between. CDR1 is SEHNR, CDR2 FQNEAQ, per germline (reference sequence). CDR3 DNA sequence: TGTGCCAGCAGCGGCTACCTGGGACGGAACTCTGGAAACACCATATATTTT. Translating gives CASSGYLGRNSGNTIYF.

The J gene is TRBJ1-2, the V gene TRBV15; weak D call: TRBD1 (5 bases). V lost 6 bases and J 0 bases, leaving 11 bases between the germline ends. The CDR3 loop spans 14 amino acids. Germline lookup yields CDR1 LNHNV and CDR2 YYDKDF (reference sequence). The CDR3 reads CATRLEGPNYGYTF. The CDR3 DNA is TGTGCCACCAGACTAGAGGGGCCTAACTATGGCTACACCTTC.

The chain is built from TRBV2 and TRBJ1-4; D gene uncertain. The CDR3 is 15 residues long. From germline, CDR1 is SNHLY and CDR2 FYNNEI. The V gene lost 7 bases and the J gene lost 7 bases, with 19 bases spanning the gap. The CDR3, as DNA: TGTGCCAGCATCTTAGAGGAGGGTAGAGGTGAAAAACTGTTTTTT. Residues: CASILEEGRGEKLFF.

The V and J genes are TRBV5-6 and TRBJ2-2; 7 bases are a match to TRBD1. This CDR3 contains 14 residues. The trim removed 5 bases at V and 6 bases at J, leaving 7 bases unmatched. Germline V gene lookup returns CDR1 SGHDT and CDR2 YYEEEE. The CDR3 DNA reads as TGTGCCAGCAGTTACGGGACAGAGGCCGGGGAGCTGTTTTTT. Amino acids: CASSYGTEAGELFF.

The V gene is TRBV6-5, the J gene TRBJ1-1, with D perhaps TRBD1 (6 bases). Germline V gene lookup returns CDR1 MNHEY and CDR2 SVGAGI. The V and J ends lost 0 bases and 3 bases respectively, with 11 bases between them. The CDR3 contains 15 residues. For the CDR3, the DNA is TGTGCCAGCAGTTACTCTGAACAGGGATACACTGAAGCTTTCTTT. This gives the protein CASSYSEQGYTEAFF.

This chain links TRBV3-1 (or the pseudogene TRBV3-2) with TRBJ2-1; 13 bases are shared with TRBD2. The CDR3 runs 14 residues. V lost 0 bases to trimming and J lost 15 bases; unmatched junction nucleotides: 5. CDR1 and CDR2 (germline): LGHDT, YNNKEL (reference sequence). The DNA for the CDR3 is TGTGCCAGCAGCCAAGAACAACTAGCGGGAGGGTGGTTCTTC. Residues: CASSQEQLAGGWFF.

In the case of this clone: Within the sample, other DNA sequences also encode this same CDR3. The chain uses TRBV7-2 and TRBJ2-7; TRBD1 agrees at 10 bases. The V gene's germline CDR1 is SGHTA and CDR2 FQGNSA. Trimming at V came to 4 bases and at J to 4 bases, leaving 4 bases not matched to a gene. The CDR3 has 14 residues. The CDR3 DNA reads as TGTGCCAGCAGCTCTCGGACAGGGGGTTACGAGCAGTACTTC. Its protein is CASSSRTGGYEQYF. The complete variable domain, with remaining parts taken from reference TRBV7-2 and TRBJ2-7, reads GAGVSQSPSNKVTEKGKDVELRCDPISGHTALYWYRQSLGQGLEFLIYFQGNSAPDKSGLPSDRFSAERTGGSVSTLTIQRTQQEDSAVYLCASSSRTGGYEQYFGPGTRLTVT.

V usage is TRBV10-1 and J usage is TRBJ2-1, with 8 bases matching TRBD2. Losses at the gene ends were 6 bases for V and 9 bases for J; bases not matched to a gene: 7. The CDR3 extends over 13 amino acids. CDR1 is WNHNN, CDR2 SYGVQD, per germline (reference sequence). The CDR3 DNA sequence: TGCGCCAGCAGGGAGCGGGAGACCGGTGAGCAGTTCTTC. Translated, it gives CASRERETGEQFF.

The chain employs TRBV20-1 and TRBJ2-5; D unclear. CDR3 length: 11 residues. Germline CDR1 is DFQATT and CDR2 is SNEGSKA (reference sequence). Trimming took off 6 bases at V and 5 bases at J, with 10 bases between the two ends. The CDR3 nucleotides read TGCAGTGCACAGCTTGGCGAGACCCAGTACTTC. Protein sequence: CSAQLGETQYF.

A single count supports this clone. This chain joins TRBV25-1 and TRBJ1-1; 8 bases are a match to TRBD1. Looked up from germline, CDR1 is MGHDK and CDR2 is SYGVNS. The CDR3 is 15 amino acids. The J segment lost 4 bases and the V segment lost 2 bases, leaving 6 bases of the junction unmatched. CDR3 nucleotide sequence: TGTGCCAGCAGTGAACCCCAGGGGGCCGTCACTGAAGCTTTCTTT. Translated, it gives CASSEPQGAVTEAFF.

The chain uses TRBV10-3 and TRBJ1-5; D is undetermined. V shed 3 bases and J shed 4 bases, with 10 bases lying between them. Germline CDR1 reads ENHRY; CDR2 reads SYGVKD. CDR3 length: 14 amino acids. CDR3 sequence: CAISESRSNQPQHF. In DNA form, the CDR3 reads TGTGCCATCAGTGAAAGCAGATCTAATCAGCCCCAGCATTTT.

Comment on this clone: The junction departs from the called germline gene at one end, perhaps through a read error. V and J are TRBV7-9 and TRBJ2-1; TRBD1 or TRBD2 may be the D gene (5 bases each). This CDR3 has 15 amino acids. The germline CDR1 and CDR2 sequences are SEHNR and FQNEAQ (reference sequence). The CDR3 reads CASSLAGASYNEQFF. The CDR3 coding sequence is TGTGCCAGCAGCCTAGCCGGGGCCTCCTACAATGAGCAGTTCTTC.

The chain combines TRBV19 with TRBJ2-3; D is unclear. The germline gives CDR1 LNHDA, CDR2 SQIVND (reference sequence). The CDR3 covers 13 residues. Trimming took 7 bases from V and 4 from J, leaving 12 bases between them. The CDR3 DNA reads TGTGCCAGTACTGAAAATACGGCAGATACGCAGTATTTT. Its translation is CASTENTADTQYF. The entire variable domain, with the rest obtained from reference TRBV19 and TRBJ2-3, is as follows: DGGITQSPKYLFRKEGQNVTLSCEQNLNHDAMYWYRQDPGQGLRLIYYSQIVNDFQKGDIAEGYSVSREKKESFPLTVTSAQKNPTAFYLCASTENTADTQYFGPGTRLTVL.

This clone was seen only a few times. The rearrangement links TRBV7-6 to TRBJ1-1, with 10 bases lining up with TRBD1. CDR1 and CDR2 from the germline V gene are SGHVS and FNYEAQ. The CDR3 spans 16 residues. V gave up 3 bases and J gave up 3 bases; unmatched junction bases: 7. The CDR3 sequence: CASSLGQGRRYTEAFF. CDR3 nucleotides: TGTGCCAGCAGCTTGGGACAGGGGCGTAGGTACACTGAAGCTTTCTTT.

CDR3: CASSLYSGKEDTEAFF. CDR3 bases: TGTGCCAGCAGTTTATATTCAGGGAAGGAGGACACTGAAGCTTTCTTT. V gene TRBV27 combines with J gene TRBJ1-1, with a tentative D call TRBD1 (5 bases). Germline values: CDR1 MNHEY, CDR2 SMNVEV (reference sequence). The germline V and J ends were trimmed by 1 base and 3 bases, with 15 bases remaining between them. The CDR3 has 16 amino acids.

Worth noting for this clone: Within the sample, other DNA sequences also encode this same CDR3. The chain combines TRBV5-1 with TRBJ1-2, with TRBD1 matching 8 bases. The CDR3 is 14 residues long. CDR1 is SGHRS, CDR2 YFSETQ, per germline. Germline trimming cut 0 bases from V and 5 bases from J; bases unmatched to any gene: 3. CDR3 in DNA: TGCGCCAGCAGCTTGGGGACAGGGAGTTATGGCTACACCTTC. Translating gives CASSLGTGSYGYTF.

The J gene is TRBJ2-2, the V gene TRBV7-8; 9 nucleotides agree with TRBD2. CDR1 is SGHVS and CDR2 is FQNEAQ in the germline V gene. The CDR3 is made up of 15 amino acids. V lost 6 bases, J lost 3 bases, and 5 bases stayed unmatched. This CDR3 is CASSNSGSHTGELFF. CDR3 DNA: TGTGCCAGCAGTAATAGCGGGAGTCACACCGGGGAGCTGTTTTTT.

This sequence joins TRBV2 and TRBJ2-2; maybe TRBD1 (6 bases). V gave up 4 bases and J gave up 7 bases, with 10 bases separating them. Germline CDR1 is SNHLY and CDR2 is FYNNEI. This CDR3 region has 13 residues. CDR3 residues: CASSGDNYGELFF. The CDR3 nucleotides read TGTGCCAGCAGTGGGGACAATTACGGGGAGCTGTTTTTT. Full variable domain (outside the CDR3, taken from reference TRBV2 and TRBJ2-2): EPEVTQTPSHQVTQMGQEVILRCVPISNHLYFYWYRQILGQKVEFLVSFYNNEISEKSEIFDDQFSVERPDGSNFTLKIRSTKLEDSAMYFCASSGDNYGELFFGEGSRLTVL.

The V and J genes are TRBV7-2 and TRBJ2-1; D might be TRBD1 or TRBD2, each matching 5 bases. The CDR3 is 13 residues long. The V gene lost 5 bases and the J gene lost 9 bases, with 14 bases spanning the gap. CDR1 SGHTA and CDR2 FQGNSA come from the germline V gene. The CDR3 DNA is TGTGCCAGCAGCCGGGGCCTCCGGCTTGAGCAGTTCTTC. It is translated as CASSRGLRLEQFF.

This clone was recorded once. Written as DNA, the CDR3 is TGTGCCAGCAGGATAGCGGGACAACTCCTCTCTGGGGCCAACGTCCTGACTTTC. Translating gives CASRIAGQLLSGANVLTF. The chain joins TRBV28 to TRBJ2-6, with 8 bases fitting TRBD2. Trimming cost V 6 bases and J 0 bases; bases outside gene matches: 10. CDR3 length: 18 residues. The germline gives CDR1 MDHEN, CDR2 SYDVKM.

The chain uses TRBV6-6 and TRBJ2-7, with 10 positions matching TRBD1. Trimming took 5 bases from V and 9 from J; bases not matched to a gene: 4. CDR3 length: 12 amino acids. CDR1 and CDR2 (germline): MNHNY, SVGAGI (reference sequence). Here the CDR3 DNA reads TGTGCCAGCAGTCGACAGGGGGCCTCGCAGTACTTC. Translated: CASSRQGASQYF.

CDR3 protein: CASSKQGSRGYTF. As DNA, the CDR3 is TGTGCCAGCTCGAAACAGGGGAGTCGTGGCTACACCTTC. The chain joins TRBV7-3 to TRBJ1-2; the match to TRBD1 covers 7 bases. The CDR3 covers 13 residues. From germline, CDR1 is SGHTA and CDR2 FQGTGA. Trimming removed 8 bases from V and 7 bases from J; junction bases left unmatched: 10.